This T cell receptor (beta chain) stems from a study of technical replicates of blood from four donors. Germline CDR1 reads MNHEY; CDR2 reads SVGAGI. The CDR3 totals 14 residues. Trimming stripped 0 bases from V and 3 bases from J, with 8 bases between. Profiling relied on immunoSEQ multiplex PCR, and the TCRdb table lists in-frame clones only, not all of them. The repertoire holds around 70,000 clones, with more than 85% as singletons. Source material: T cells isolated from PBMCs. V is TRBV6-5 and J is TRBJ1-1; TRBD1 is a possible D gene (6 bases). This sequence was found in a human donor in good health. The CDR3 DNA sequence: TGTGCCAGCAGTTACTCTCACAGGGACACTGAAGCTTTCTTT. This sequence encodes CASSYSHRDTEAFF.